The present entry profiles one T cell receptor beta chain with its context. The target of this receptor is not known. No clone much larger than this one lies a single base away; base qualities are absent. Sequencing relied on an Illumina HiSeq 2500. TCR beta libraries were prepared by quantitative 5'-RACE with molecular barcodes. Processing in the source paper ran as follows. Disease-linked TCR variants were identified with a new computational method built on a probabilistic model of VDJ rearrangement. Through fastp at Q25 and MiXCR, TCRdb rebuilt clones from the public reads, retaining in-frame beta chains. Duplicate CDR3 protein sequences are folded into a single record with the most common DNA and genes. These V and J calls derive from TCRdb rather than the authors' analysis. The sample data list about 460,000 distinct CDR3 sequences, and under 5.5% of these were observed just once. The ten largest clones take up around 3.4% of the sample.

V is pruned by 7 bases and J by 3 bases, leaving 7 bases of the junction without a gene match. The CDR3 sequence holds 14 residues, the cysteine and phenylalanine included. Only the CDR3 DNA is retained, 42 bases long and in frame from the first base. Via the germline V gene, CDR1 is ENHRY and CDR2 SYGVKD. This sample is part of a study of CD8 T cells in ankylosing spondylitis (TCRdb year 2017). Concerning the study at large: The study profiled T cell receptor beta repertoires in healthy donors and ankylosing spondylitis patients to find disease-linked TCR variants. The whole study cohort included over a hundred healthy donors and 20 to 30 ankylosing spondylitis patients. Peripheral blood was sampled, and synovial fluid was also collected from ankylosing spondylitis patients.

The full study reports these points: Significant enrichment of the disease-linked clones was reported in matched synovial fluid samples from ankylosing spondylitis patients. A CD8+ phenotype was shown by the disease-linked clones, which were found at relatively low frequencies in peripheral blood. Blood from ankylosing spondylitis patients appeared to be characterized by a TCR beta motif composed of about eight highly homologous amino acid variants. Some motif variants were previously reported in synovial fluid and blood of reactive arthritis patients, suggesting common disease-initiation mechanisms.

Rearrangement joined TRBV10-3 to TRBJ1-1, with TRBD1 identical over 8 junction bases. The receptor's source is a male donor with ankylosing spondylitis. The material sequenced was blood, either unsorted or a sorted T cell fraction (not recorded which). The CDR3 here reads CAIMTTGGDTEAFF. In nucleotides, the sequence is TGTGCCATCATGACCACAGGGGGGGACACTGAAGCTTTCTTT.